This T cell receptor beta chain stems from a study of PD-1 and CTLA-4 blockade in melanoma. Libraries were prepared by immunoSEQ multiplex PCR; TCRdb keeps only in-frame clonotypes and omits some of them. The sample lists roughly 11,000 clones, about four fifths occurring once. V was cut by 4 bases and J by 0 bases, with 10 bases left in between. The length of the CDR3 is 15 residues. CDR1 is MGHRA and CDR2 is YSYEKL in the germline V gene. This clonotype originated in a human donor with melanoma. The genes are TRBV4-1 and TRBJ1-3, with TRBD1 as a possible D gene (6 bases). The sequences come from CD8+ T cells from peripheral blood, collected from a patient given anti-PD-1 treatment. For the CDR3, the DNA is TGCGCCAGCAGCCTAGGGGGTTCCTCTGGAAACACCATATATTTT. Translated, it gives CASSLGGSSGNTIYF.